Here is one T cell receptor beta chain with its context. Its specificity is unknown. This sample is drawn from a study of CXCR3-negative and CXCR3-positive naive CD8 T cells. The length of the CDR3 is 17 residues. CDR1 and CDR2 from the germline V gene are SGHAT and FQDESV (reference sequence). Preparation of TRB cDNA libraries relied on 5' RACE carrying UMI labels. TCRdb re-called the 5' RACE reads; one entry per CDR3 protein, DNA not given. This sample's clone table lists about 6,200 distinct CDR3 sequences. Each CD8+ T cell subset was sorted in triplicate, 300,000 or so cells each. General observations from the study: TRBV-TRBJ usage matched between naive CXCR3-negative and CXCR3-positive cells but not between memory cells. Both naive subsets carried similar amounts of surface CD5, so TCR strength was inferred from TRB CDR3 properties. TRB CDR3 hydrophobicity was greater in CXCR3-positive naive cells than in CXCR3-negative naive cells. Diversity in memory CD8+ cells fell much lower than the comparably high levels seen in both naive subsets.

The TCR sequence derives from a human donor in good health. Some clones in this sample may be carry-over from other donors' samples. V usage is TRBV11-1 and J usage is TRBJ1-2; TCRdb's D gene call, TRBD1, goes unchecked for lack of DNA. The specimen was naive CXCR3+ CD8+ T cells from blood. Indicated subset: CD45RO-CCR7+CD27+CD95- naive CD8+ T cells expressing CXCR3 (TNR3+). The CDR3 reads CASSLNPGQSPNYGYTF.